This T cell receptor (beta chain) was identified during a study of PD-1 blockade in mismatch repair-deficient tumors. The study's findings and limits: After pembrolizumab, tumor-resident clones rose rapidly, then generally contracted before radiologic responses.

Germline V CDR1 and CDR2: MGHRA, YSYEKL. This CDR3 is 17 amino acids long. J lost 2 bases, V lost 4 bases, and 8 bases had no gene match. The assay was immunoSEQ multiplex PCR, and TCRdb's table has in-frame clones only and misses some. This sample has some 130,000 clones, with 85% to 90% found just once. TCR sequencing covered a few patients who responded to pembrolizumab. Points on this clone: Antigen unknown.

The TCR sequence derives from an adult with mismatch repair-deficient cancer. This chain links TRBV4-1 with TRBJ1-4, with 9 bases that match TRBD1. The sample consisted of peripheral blood, taken roughly 67 weeks after starting pembrolizumab. The CDR3, as DNA: TGCGCCAGCAGCCCCCCGGGACAGGGACGCACTAATGAAAAACTGTTTTTT. Translated, it gives CASSPPGQGRTNEKLFF.